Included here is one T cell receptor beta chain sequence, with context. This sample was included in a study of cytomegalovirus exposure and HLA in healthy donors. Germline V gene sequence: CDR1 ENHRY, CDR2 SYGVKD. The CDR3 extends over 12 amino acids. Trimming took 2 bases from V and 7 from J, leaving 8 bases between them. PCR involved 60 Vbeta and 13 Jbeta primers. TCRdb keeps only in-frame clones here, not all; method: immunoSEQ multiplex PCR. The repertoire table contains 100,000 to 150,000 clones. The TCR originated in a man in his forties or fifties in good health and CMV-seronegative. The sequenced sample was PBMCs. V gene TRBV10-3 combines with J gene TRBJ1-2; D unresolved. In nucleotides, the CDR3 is TGTGCCATCAGTGAGGGTCCGGGTGGCTACACCTTC. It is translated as CAISEGPGGYTF.